Listed below are T cell receptor beta chains from one sample, sequenced in a study of CD8+CD57+ T cells in acquired aplastic anemia. From the reads, TCRdb called clonotypes with MiXCR, one entry per CDR3 protein. The sample holds approximately 100,000 distinct CDR3 sequences; 55% to 70% are singletons and the top ten take 65%. The source material was sorted CD4+, CD8+, or CD8+CD57+ T cells (not recorded which) from PBMCs. The source of these receptors is a human donor with aplastic anemia. CDR3s include the opening cysteine and the closing phenylalanine or tryptophan. D genes are given only for firm matches. The listing skips clone size in some rows; elsewhere it reads once, few, many or a size class.

j_gene: TRBJ1-2; v_gene: TRBV5-4; abundance: NA; len: 13; d_gene: NA; CDR3aa: CASSQLEKHGYTF; CDR3nt: TGTGCCAGCAGTCAGCTCGAGAAGCATGGCTACACCTTC
j_gene: TRBJ2-7; v_gene: TRBV2; abundance: NA; len: 19; d_gene: TRBD2; CDR3aa: CASSPTAARSSGSTYEQYF; CDR3nt: TGTGCCAGCAGTCCTACTGCTGCCCGATCCAGCGGGAGTACCTACGAGCAGTACTTC
j_gene: TRBJ2-1; v_gene: TRBV7-8; abundance: NA; len: 14; d_gene: TRBD2; CDR3aa: CASRPTAGGREQFF; CDR3nt: TGTGCCAGCAGGCCCACGGCGGGAGGTCGTGAGCAGTTCTTC
j_gene: TRBJ2-5; v_gene: TRBV19; abundance: once; len: 14; d_gene: NA; CDR3aa: CASSLRRGQETQYF; CDR3nt: TGTGCCAGTAGTTTACGACGGGGCCAAGAGACCCAGTACTTC
j_gene: TRBJ2-5; v_gene: TRBV7-6; abundance: NA; len: 17; d_gene: TRBD2; CDR3aa: CASSLGTGGGSGETQYF; CDR3nt: TGTGCCAGCAGCTTAGGAACGGGAGGAGGATCGGGGGAGACCCAGTACTTC
j_gene: TRBJ1-2; v_gene: TRBV7-8; abundance: many; len: 14; d_gene: NA; CDR3aa: CASSLTGKRDGYTF; CDR3nt: TGTGCCAGCAGCTTAACAGGGAAGAGGGATGGCTACACCTTC
j_gene: TRBJ2-7; v_gene: TRBV6-1; abundance: NA; len: 14; d_gene: TRBD1; CDR3aa: CASSQGQGRNEQYF; CDR3nt: TGTGCCAGCAGTCAAGGACAGGGGAGGAACGAGCAGTACTTC
j_gene: TRBJ1-4; v_gene: TRBV15; abundance: few; len: 15; d_gene: NA; CDR3aa: CATSGSTRPNEKLFF; CDR3nt: TGTGCCACCAGCGGATCGACGCGACCTAATGAAAAACTGTTTTTT
j_gene: TRBJ2-1; v_gene: TRBV4-2; abundance: many; len: 15; d_gene: NA; CDR3aa: CASSQDRGSYNEQFF; CDR3nt: TGTGCCAGCAGCCAAGACAGGGGATCCTACAATGAGCAGTTCTTC
j_gene: TRBJ1-1; v_gene: TRBV29-1; abundance: NA; len: 13; d_gene: TRBD1; CDR3aa: CSVARQGAWVAFF; CDR3nt: TGCAGCGTTGCGAGACAGGGGGCCTGGGTAGCTTTCTTT
j_gene: TRBJ2-5; v_gene: TRBV7-6; abundance: NA; len: 19; d_gene: NA; CDR3aa: CASSLEAGLGGRDQETQYF; CDR3nt: TGTGCCAGCAGCTTAGAAGCGGGGCTCGGGGGCCGTGACCAAGAGACCCAGTACTTC
j_gene: TRBJ2-1; v_gene: TRBV24-1; abundance: NA; len: 15; d_gene: TRBD2; CDR3aa: CATSDPSGLYNEQFF; CDR3nt: TGTGCCACCAGTGACCCTAGCGGGCTATACAATGAGCAGTTCTTC
j_gene: TRBJ2-1; v_gene: TRBV20-1; abundance: NA; len: 16; d_gene: NA; CDR3aa: CSAIGWSPSSYNEQFF; CDR3nt: TGCAGTGCTATCGGTTGGAGCCCGAGCTCCTACAATGAGCAGTTCTTT
j_gene: TRBJ2-1; v_gene: TRBV5-8; abundance: many; len: 18; d_gene: TRBD2; CDR3aa: CASSFGLAGGFSYNEQFF; CDR3nt: TGTGCCAGCAGCTTTGGCCTAGCGGGAGGCTTTTCCTACAATGAGCAGTTCTTC
j_gene: TRBJ1-1; v_gene: TRBV29-1; abundance: few; len: 14; d_gene: NA; CDR3aa: CSVEVTGPNTEAFF; CDR3nt: TGCAGCGTTGAAGTAACAGGGCCTAACACTGAAGCTTTCTTT
j_gene: TRBJ2-7; v_gene: TRBV20-1; abundance: many; len: 15; d_gene: TRBD1; CDR3aa: CSASQDRDGFYEQYF; CDR3nt: TGCAGTGCGAGTCAAGACAGGGATGGATTCTACGAGCAGTACTTC
j_gene: TRBJ2-3; v_gene: TRBV7-3; abundance: many; len: 16; d_gene: NA; CDR3aa: CASSLSGGKRTDTQYF; CDR3nt: TGTGCCAGCAGCTTAAGTGGCGGGAAACGCACAGATACGCAGTATTTT
j_gene: TRBJ2-5; v_gene: TRBV2; abundance: NA; len: 14; d_gene: NA; CDR3aa: CASSESTVQETQYF; CDR3nt: TGTGCCAGCAGTGAGTCGACAGTCCAAGAGACCCAGTACTTC
j_gene: TRBJ1-1; v_gene: TRBV20-1; abundance: NA; len: 14; d_gene: NA; CDR3aa: CSARPGSRRPEAFF; CDR3nt: TGCAGTGCTAGACCGGGATCCCGTCGGCCTGAAGCTTTCTTT
j_gene: TRBJ1-1; v_gene: TRBV24-1; abundance: medium-sized; len: 16; d_gene: TRBD1; CDR3aa: CAIDLQDRHVMAEAFF; CDR3nt: TGTGCCATCGATCTACAGGACAGGCACGTTATGGCTGAAGCTTTCTTT
j_gene: TRBJ2-7; v_gene: TRBV29-1; abundance: NA; len: 13; d_gene: TRBD1; CDR3aa: CSVEKQGRPEQYF; CDR3nt: TGCAGCGTTGAGAAACAGGGGCGACCCGAGCAGTACTTC
j_gene: TRBJ2-3; v_gene: TRBV7-9; abundance: many; len: 17; d_gene: TRBD2; CDR3aa: CASSLITSGSGTDTQYF; CDR3nt: TGTGCCAGCAGCTTAATTACTAGCGGGAGCGGAACAGATACGCAGTATTTT
j_gene: TRBJ2-3; v_gene: TRBV19; abundance: NA; len: 14; d_gene: NA; CDR3aa: CASSLRRATDTQYF; CDR3nt: TGTGCCAGTAGTCTAAGACGAGCGACAGATACGCAGTATTTT
j_gene: TRBJ1-1; v_gene: TRBV19; abundance: NA; len: 10; d_gene: NA; CDR3aa: CASGVTEAFF; CDR3nt: TGTGCCAGTGGGGTAACTGAAGCTTTCTTT
j_gene: TRBJ2-3; v_gene: TRBV2; abundance: NA; len: 13; d_gene: NA; CDR3aa: CASSPLSEDTQYF; CDR3nt: TGTGCCAGCAGCCCCCTATCCGAAGATACGCAGTATTTT